This paragraph reports one TCR beta chain. Repertoires were generated with immunoSEQ multiplex PCR, while TCRdb's copy carries only in-frame clones and drops some. The sample includes some 170,000 clones, over 85% seen only once; the top ten take approximately 0.98%. CDR1 is MNHEY and CDR2 is SMNVEV in the germline V gene (reference sequence). The germline V and J ends were trimmed by 6 bases and 4 bases, with 16 bases remaining between them. CDR3 length equals 14 residues. This entry comes from a study of T cell responses to AZD1222 COVID-19 vaccine. This chain links TRBV27 with TRBJ2-7; a possible D gene is TRBD1 (6 bases). This specimen consisted of peripheral blood, obtained 28 days after the second dose of the MenACWY control vaccine. This clonotype was sampled from an adult who received the MenACWY meningococcal vaccine as a control. CDR3 in DNA: TGTGCCAGCAGCAGACAGAAGACAGGATACGAGCAGTACTTC. Protein sequence: CASSRQKTGYEQYF.